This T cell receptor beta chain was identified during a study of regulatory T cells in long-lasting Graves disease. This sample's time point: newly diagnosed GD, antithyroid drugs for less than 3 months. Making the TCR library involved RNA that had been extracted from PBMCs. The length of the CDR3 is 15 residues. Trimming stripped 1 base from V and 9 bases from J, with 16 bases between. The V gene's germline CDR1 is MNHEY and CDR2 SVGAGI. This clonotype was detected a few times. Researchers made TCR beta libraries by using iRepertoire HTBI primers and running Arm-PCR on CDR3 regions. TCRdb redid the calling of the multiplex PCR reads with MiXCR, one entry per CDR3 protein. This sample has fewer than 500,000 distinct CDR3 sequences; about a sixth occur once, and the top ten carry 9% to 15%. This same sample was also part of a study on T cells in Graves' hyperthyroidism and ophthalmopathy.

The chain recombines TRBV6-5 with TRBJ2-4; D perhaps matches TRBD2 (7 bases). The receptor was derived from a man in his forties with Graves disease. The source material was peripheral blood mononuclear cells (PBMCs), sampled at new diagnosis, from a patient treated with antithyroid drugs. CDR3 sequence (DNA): TGTGCCAGCAGTTACTTGAGGGGGGGCCGGGGCATTCAGTACTTC. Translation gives CASSYLRGGRGIQYF.